This T cell receptor (beta chain) comes out of a study of cytomegalovirus exposure and HLA in healthy donors. This clone was detected only a few times. The CDR3 loop spans 14 amino acids. Germline V gene lookup returns CDR1 MNHNY and CDR2 SVGAGI (reference sequence). V was shortened by 2 bases and J by 4 bases, with 11 bases between the two germline ends. 60 Vbeta and 13 Jbeta primers were used in PCR. Profiling relied on immunoSEQ multiplex PCR, and the TCRdb table lists in-frame clones only, not all of them. The sample has 210,000 or so clones; about 80% are singletons. Source material: PBMCs. The V call is TRBV6-6, the J call TRBJ1-1; TRBD1 is a possible D gene (6 bases). The origin of this receptor is a man in his late teens or twenties in good health and CMV-seronegative. The CDR3 reads CASSYEGVGTEAFF. DNA for the CDR3: TGTGCCAGCAGTTACGAGGGGGTTGGCACTGAAGCTTTCTTT.